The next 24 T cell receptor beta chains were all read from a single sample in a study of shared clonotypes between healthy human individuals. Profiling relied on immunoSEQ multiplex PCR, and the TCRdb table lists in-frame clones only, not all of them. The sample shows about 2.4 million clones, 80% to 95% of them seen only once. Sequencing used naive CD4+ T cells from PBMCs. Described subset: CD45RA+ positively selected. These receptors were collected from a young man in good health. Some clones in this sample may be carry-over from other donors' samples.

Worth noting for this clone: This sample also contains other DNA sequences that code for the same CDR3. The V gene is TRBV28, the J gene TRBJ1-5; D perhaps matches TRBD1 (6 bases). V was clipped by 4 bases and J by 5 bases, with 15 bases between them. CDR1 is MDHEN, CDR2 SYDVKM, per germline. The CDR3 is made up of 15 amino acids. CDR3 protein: CASSSGTLGDQPQHF. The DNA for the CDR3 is TGTGCCAGCAGTTCAGGGACATTAGGCGATCAGCCCCAGCATTTT.

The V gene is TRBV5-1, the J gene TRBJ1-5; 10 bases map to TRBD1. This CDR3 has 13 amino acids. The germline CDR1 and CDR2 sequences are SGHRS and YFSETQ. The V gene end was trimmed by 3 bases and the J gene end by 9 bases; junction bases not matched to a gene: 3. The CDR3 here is CASSWGQGPPQHF. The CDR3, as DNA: TGCGCCAGCAGCTGGGGACAGGGGCCGCCCCAGCATTTT.

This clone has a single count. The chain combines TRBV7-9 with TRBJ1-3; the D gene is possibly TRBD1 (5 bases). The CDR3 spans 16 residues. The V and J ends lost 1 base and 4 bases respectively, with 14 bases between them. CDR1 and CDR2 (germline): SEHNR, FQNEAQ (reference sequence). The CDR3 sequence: CASSLEAGGAGNTIYF. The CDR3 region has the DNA TGTGCCAGCAGCTTAGAGGCCGGAGGGGCAGGAAACACCATATATTTT.

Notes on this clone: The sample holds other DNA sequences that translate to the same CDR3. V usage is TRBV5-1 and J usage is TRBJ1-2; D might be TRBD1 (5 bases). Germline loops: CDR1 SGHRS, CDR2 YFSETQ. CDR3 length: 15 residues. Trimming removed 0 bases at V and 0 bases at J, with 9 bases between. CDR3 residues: CASSLGQGSNYGYTF. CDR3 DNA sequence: TGCGCCAGCAGCTTGGGTCAGGGCTCTAACTATGGCTACACCTTC.

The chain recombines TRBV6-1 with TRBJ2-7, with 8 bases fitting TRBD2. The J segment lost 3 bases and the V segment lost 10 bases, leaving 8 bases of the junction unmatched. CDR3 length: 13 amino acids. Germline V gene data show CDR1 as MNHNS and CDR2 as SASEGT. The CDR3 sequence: CATGGASGYEQYF. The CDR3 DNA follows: TGTGCCACCGGGGGGGCTAGCGGCTACGAGCAGTACTTC.

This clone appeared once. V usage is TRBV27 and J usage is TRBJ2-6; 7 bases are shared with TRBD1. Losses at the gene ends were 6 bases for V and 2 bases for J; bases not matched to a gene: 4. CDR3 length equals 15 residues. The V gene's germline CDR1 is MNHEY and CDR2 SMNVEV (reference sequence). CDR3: CASRDRLAGANVLTF. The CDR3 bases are TGTGCCAGCAGGGACAGGTTGGCTGGGGCCAACGTCCTGACTTTC.

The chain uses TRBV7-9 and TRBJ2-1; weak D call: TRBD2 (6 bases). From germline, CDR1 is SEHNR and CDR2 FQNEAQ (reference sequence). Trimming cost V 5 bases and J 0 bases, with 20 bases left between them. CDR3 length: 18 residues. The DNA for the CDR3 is TGTGCCAGCAGCCCCATGGGGACTGGAAAGAGCTCCTACAATGAGCAGTTCTTC. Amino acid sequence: CASSPMGTGKSSYNEQFF.

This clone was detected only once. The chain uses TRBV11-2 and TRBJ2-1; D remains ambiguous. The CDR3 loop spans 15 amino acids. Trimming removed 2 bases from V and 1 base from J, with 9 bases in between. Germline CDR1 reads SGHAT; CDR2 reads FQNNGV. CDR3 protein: CASSLQVRSYNEQFF. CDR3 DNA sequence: TGTGCCAGCAGCTTACAGGTCCGATCCTACAATGAGCAGTTCTTC. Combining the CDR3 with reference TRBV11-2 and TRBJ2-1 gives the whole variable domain EAGVAQSPRYKIIEKRQSVAFWCNPISGHATLYWYQQILGQGPKLLIQFQNNGVVDDSQLPKDRFSAERLKGVDSTLKIQPAKLEDSAVYLCASSLQVRSYNEQFFGPGTRLTVL.

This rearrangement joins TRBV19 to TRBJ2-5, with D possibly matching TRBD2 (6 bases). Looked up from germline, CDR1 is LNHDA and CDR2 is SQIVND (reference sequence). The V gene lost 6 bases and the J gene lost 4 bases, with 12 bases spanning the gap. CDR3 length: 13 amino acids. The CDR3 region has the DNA TGTGCCAGTAGAAATCAAGCGGGAGAGACCCAGTACTTC. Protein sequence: CASRNQAGETQYF.

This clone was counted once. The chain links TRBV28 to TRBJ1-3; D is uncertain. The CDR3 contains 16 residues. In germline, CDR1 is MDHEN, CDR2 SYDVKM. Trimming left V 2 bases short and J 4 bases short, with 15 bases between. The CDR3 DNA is TGTGCCAGCAGTTTAGCTCTGGGCGGATCGGGAAACACCATATATTTT. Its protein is CASSLALGGSGNTIYF.

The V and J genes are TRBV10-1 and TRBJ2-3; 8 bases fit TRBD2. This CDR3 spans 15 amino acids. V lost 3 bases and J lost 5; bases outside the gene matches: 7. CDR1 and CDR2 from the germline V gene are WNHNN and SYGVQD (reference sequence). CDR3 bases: TGCGCCAGCAGTGAACGGGAGGGCCCTCAAGATACGCAGTATTTT. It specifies CASSEREGPQDTQYF.

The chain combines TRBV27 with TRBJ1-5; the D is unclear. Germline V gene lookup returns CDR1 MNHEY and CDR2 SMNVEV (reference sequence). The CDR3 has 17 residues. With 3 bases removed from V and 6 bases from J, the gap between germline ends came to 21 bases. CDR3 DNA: TGTGCCAGCAGTTTTTTATCGTCCGGGGATGGTCGTCAGCCCCAGCATTTT. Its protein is CASSFLSSGDGRQPQHF.

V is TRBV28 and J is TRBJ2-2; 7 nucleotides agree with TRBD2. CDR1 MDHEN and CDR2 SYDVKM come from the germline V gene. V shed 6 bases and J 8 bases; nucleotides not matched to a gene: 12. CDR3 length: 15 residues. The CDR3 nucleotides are TGTGCCAGCAGACCAACTAGCGAATATACAGGGGAGCTGTTTTTT. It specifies CASRPTSEYTGELFF.

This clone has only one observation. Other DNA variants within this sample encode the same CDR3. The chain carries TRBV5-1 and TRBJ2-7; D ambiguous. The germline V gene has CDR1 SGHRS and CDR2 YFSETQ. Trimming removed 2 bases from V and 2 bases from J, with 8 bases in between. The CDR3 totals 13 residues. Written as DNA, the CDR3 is TGCGCCAGCAGCTTCGGGCAGCCCTACGAGCAGTACTTC. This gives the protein CASSFGQPYEQYF.

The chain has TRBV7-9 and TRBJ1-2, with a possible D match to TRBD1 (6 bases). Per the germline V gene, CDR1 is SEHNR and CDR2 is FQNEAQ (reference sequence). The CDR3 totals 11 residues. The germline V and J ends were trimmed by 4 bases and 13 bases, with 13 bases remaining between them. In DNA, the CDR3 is TGTGCCAGCAGCTCCAGACAGGATCCCACCTTC. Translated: CASSSRQDPTF.

The CDR3 loop reads CASSLTSGRTDTQYF. The CDR3 DNA reads TGTGCCAGCAGCTTAACTAGCGGGAGAACAGATACGCAGTATTTT. The chain employs TRBV11-2 and TRBJ2-3; TRBD2 aligns across 11 bases. This CDR3 has 15 residues. In germline, CDR1 is SGHAT, CDR2 FQNNGV. The V and J ends lost 2 bases and 3 bases, in that order; junction bases with no gene match: 1.

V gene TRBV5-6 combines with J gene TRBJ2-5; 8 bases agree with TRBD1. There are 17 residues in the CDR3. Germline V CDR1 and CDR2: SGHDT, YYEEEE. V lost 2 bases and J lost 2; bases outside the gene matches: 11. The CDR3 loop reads CASSFLGQGYHQETQYF. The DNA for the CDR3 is TGTGCCAGCAGCTTCCTCGGACAGGGCTACCATCAAGAGACCCAGTACTTC.

CDR3 sequence (DNA): TGTGCCAGCTCACCACGTCAGGGTTCAAATGAAAAACTGTTTTTT. Its translation: CASSPRQGSNEKLFF. The chain carries TRBV18 and TRBJ1-4; TRBD1 is a possible D gene (5 bases). Germline V CDR1 and CDR2: KGHSH, LQKENI. The CDR3 covers 15 residues. V was trimmed by 1 base and J by 5 bases, leaving 11 bases between them.

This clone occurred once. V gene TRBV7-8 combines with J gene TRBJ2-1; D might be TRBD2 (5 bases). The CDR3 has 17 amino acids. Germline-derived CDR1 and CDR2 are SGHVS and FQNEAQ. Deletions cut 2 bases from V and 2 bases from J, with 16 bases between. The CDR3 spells CASSLFPGGSTYNEQFF. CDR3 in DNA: TGTGCCAGCAGCTTATTTCCCGGAGGAAGCACCTACAATGAGCAGTTCTTC.

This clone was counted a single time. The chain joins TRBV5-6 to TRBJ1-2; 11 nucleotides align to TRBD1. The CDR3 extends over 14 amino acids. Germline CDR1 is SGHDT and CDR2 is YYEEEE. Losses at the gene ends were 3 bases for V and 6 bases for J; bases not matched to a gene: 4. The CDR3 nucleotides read TGTGCCAGCAGCTCGGACAGGGGGCGTGATGGCTACACCTTC. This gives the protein CASSSDRGRDGYTF. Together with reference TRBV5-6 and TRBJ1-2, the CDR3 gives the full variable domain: DAGVTQSPTHLIKTRGQQVTLRCSPKSGHDTVSWYQQALGQGPQFIFQYYEEEERQRGNFPDRFSGHQFPNYSSELNVNALLLGDSALYLCASSSDRGRDGYTFGSGTRLTVV.

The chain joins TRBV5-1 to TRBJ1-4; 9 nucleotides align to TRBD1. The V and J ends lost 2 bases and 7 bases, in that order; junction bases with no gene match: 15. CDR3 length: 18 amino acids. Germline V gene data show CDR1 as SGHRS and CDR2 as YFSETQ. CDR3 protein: CASSLTGQGLGRAEKLFF. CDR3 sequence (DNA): TGCGCCAGCAGCTTAACGGGACAGGGACTAGGTCGAGCTGAAAAACTGTTTTTT.

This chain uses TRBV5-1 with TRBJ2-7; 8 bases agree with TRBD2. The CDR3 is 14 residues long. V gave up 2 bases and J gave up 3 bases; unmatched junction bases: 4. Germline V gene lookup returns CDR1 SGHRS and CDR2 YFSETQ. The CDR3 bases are TGCGCCAGCAGCTTACTAGCGGAGAACTACGAGCAGTACTTC. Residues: CASSLLAENYEQYF.

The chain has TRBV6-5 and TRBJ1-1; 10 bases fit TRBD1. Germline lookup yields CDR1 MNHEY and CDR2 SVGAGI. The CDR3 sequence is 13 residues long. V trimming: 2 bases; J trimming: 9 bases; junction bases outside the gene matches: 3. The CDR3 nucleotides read TGTGCCAGCAGTTACCCGGGACAGGGGCAAGCTTTCTTT. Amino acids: CASSYPGQGQAFF.

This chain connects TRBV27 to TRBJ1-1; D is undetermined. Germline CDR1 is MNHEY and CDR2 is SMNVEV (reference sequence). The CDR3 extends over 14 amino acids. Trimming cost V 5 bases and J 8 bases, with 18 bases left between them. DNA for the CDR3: TGTGCCAGCAGTCCCCTGGTCCCACAGAAAGAAGCTTTCTTT. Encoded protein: CASSPLVPQKEAFF.